Shown below are 15 T cell receptor beta chains from a single sample sequenced in a study of blood T cell repertoires in COVID-19 (dated by TCRdb to 2020 to 2022). The library was built by means of the immunoSEQ multiplex PCR assay. As stored in TCRdb, this immuneACCESS dataset retains in-frame rearrangements with V and J assigned. A fraction of the clones does not appear; measured against another copy, unresolved V genes explain less than half of the discrepancy, and the remainder lacks a known reason. Here the sample has 120,000 to 150,000 clones; about 84% occur a single time. Clones ranked in the top ten supply 13% of the sample. Sequencing used peripheral blood. Receptor source: a man aged 55 to 69 with active or convalescent COVID-19.

The CDR3 protein is CASSPGLAESSYNEQFF. The DNA for the CDR3 is TGTGCCAGCAGCCCGGGACTAGCGGAAAGCTCCTACAATGAGCAGTTCTTC. The rearrangement links TRBV7-2 to TRBJ2-1; 11 bases line up with TRBD2. The CDR3 totals 17 residues. After removal of 5 bases from V and 0 bases from J, the junction contained 6 bases not matched to a gene. Germline CDR1 reads SGHTA; CDR2 reads FQGNSA. The variable domain in full, completed from reference TRBV7-2 and TRBJ2-1, reads GAGVSQSPSNKVTEKGKDVELRCDPISGHTALYWYRQSLGQGLEFLIYFQGNSAPDKSGLPSDRFSAERTGGSVSTLTIQRTQQEDSAVYLCASSPGLAESSYNEQFFGPGTRLTVL.

V is TRBV7-2 and J is TRBJ1-6; tentative D call: TRBD1 (6 bases). Trimming took 4 bases from V and 7 from J, leaving 14 bases between them. Germline CDR1 reads SGHTA; CDR2 reads FQGNSA. This CDR3 contains 15 residues. The CDR3 is CASSSTGNVNSPLHF. CDR3 bases: TGTGCCAGCAGCTCTACAGGGAACGTAAATTCACCCCTCCACTTT.

The gene calls are TRBV28 and TRBJ2-7; D possibly corresponds to TRBD2 (5 bases). CDR3 length: 13 residues. V lost 6 bases and J 2 bases, leaving 11 bases between the germline ends. Germline V gene data show CDR1 as MDHEN and CDR2 as SYDVKM. This CDR3 reads CASRVSVAYEQYF. The CDR3 coding sequence is TGTGCCAGCAGGGTTAGCGTAGCCTACGAGCAGTACTTC.

The J gene is TRBJ2-1, the V gene TRBV7-8; TRBD2 matches at 9 bases. V gave up 7 bases and J gave up 6 bases; unmatched junction bases: 7. Germline CDR1 and CDR2: SGHVS and FQNEAQ. CDR3 size: 14 residues. The CDR3 coding sequence is TGTGCCAGCATCCGAGCGGGAGGCCCCAATGAGCAGTTCTTC. It encodes CASIRAGGPNEQFF.

J is TRBJ2-4 and V is TRBV6-2 or TRBV6-3; possibly TRBD2 for D (6 bases). CDR1 and CDR2 from the germline V gene are MNHEY and SVGEGT. The length of the CDR3 is 14 residues. V dropped 0 bases and J dropped 8 bases, with 11 bases sitting between them. The CDR3 here is CASSYSRSGDIQYF. The CDR3 coding sequence is TGTGCCAGCAGTTACTCGAGGTCGGGGGACATTCAGTACTTC.

The chain has TRBV28 and TRBJ2-5; the match to TRBD2 covers 7 bases. Germline V gene lookup returns CDR1 MDHEN and CDR2 SYDVKM. V gave up 2 bases and J gave up 1 base; unmatched junction bases: 10. The length of the CDR3 is 17 residues. CDR3 region: CASSLGATGGPQETQYF. The DNA for the CDR3 is TGTGCCAGCAGTTTAGGTGCAACGGGGGGACCCCAAGAGACCCAGTACTTC.

V and J are TRBV7-9 and TRBJ2-7; 11 positions match TRBD2. The CDR3 is 15 residues long. Unmatched junction bases numbered 6, after V lost 5 bases and J lost 3 bases. The V gene's germline CDR1 is SEHNR and CDR2 FQNEAQ (reference sequence). The CDR3 nucleotides are TGTGCCAGCAGCCGGGGGACTAGCGGCCACTACGAGCAGTACTTC. Protein product: CASSRGTSGHYEQYF.

The genes are TRBV6-5 and TRBJ2-5, with TRBD2 as a possible D gene (7 bases). Germline V gene sequence: CDR1 MNHEY, CDR2 SVGAGI. The ends were cut back, 7 bases at V and 5 bases at J, with 20 bases in the middle. The CDR3 is 15 residues long. The CDR3, as DNA: TGTGCCAGCAATAGGGCTAGCGGAGGGGGGGAGACCCAGTACTTC. It codes for CASNRASGGGETQYF.

V gene TRBV27 combines with J gene TRBJ1-2; maybe TRBD1 (6 bases). The CDR3 totals 16 residues. V was clipped by 4 bases and J by 1 base, with 16 bases between them. CDR1 and CDR2 from the germline V gene are MNHEY and SMNVEV (reference sequence). CDR3 loop: CASSSPRDIYNYGYTF. The CDR3 DNA follows: TGTGCCAGCAGTTCCCCCCGGGACATCTATAACTATGGCTACACCTTC.

V usage is TRBV19 and J usage is TRBJ2-1, with 7 bases that match TRBD1. V was pared by 6 bases and J by 13 bases, with 6 bases of the junction left unmatched. This CDR3 is 11 amino acids long. Per the germline V gene, CDR1 is LNHDA and CDR2 is SQIVND (reference sequence). Here the CDR3 reads CASSPGTVQFF. CDR3 coding DNA: TGTGCCAGTAGCCCCGGGACAGTTCAGTTCTTC. The full variable domain, its missing parts supplied by reference TRBV19 and TRBJ2-1, is DGGITQSPKYLFRKEGQNVTLSCEQNLNHDAMYWYRQDPGQGLRLIYYSQIVNDFQKGDIAEGYSVSREKKESFPLTVTSAQKNPTAFYLCASSPGTVQFFGPGTRLTVL.

A single count supports this clone. This chain uses TRBV5-3 with TRBJ2-3; 8 bases line up with TRBD2. TRBV5-3 is known as an ORF, though its function is uncertain. The length of the CDR3 is 18 residues. The V and J ends lost 4 bases and 1 base, in that order; junction bases with no gene match: 14. CDR3 bases: TGTGCCAGAAGCCCGGCAGTACGTCTAGCGGGTCGCACAGATACGCAGTATTTT. It is translated as CARSPAVRLAGRTDTQYF.

As to this clone: Other nucleotide sequences from this sample produce the same CDR3. V usage is TRBV4-2 and J usage is TRBJ2-7, with a weak D call TRBD2 (7 bases). CDR1 and CDR2 from the germline V gene are LGHNA and YNFKEQ. The CDR3 length is 15 residues. The V end was cut by 0 bases, the J end by 3 bases, with 12 bases between. CDR3 nucleotides: TGTGCCAGCAGCCAAGAAAGGGGAGGGGGCTACGAGCAGTACTTC. This translates into CASSQERGGGYEQYF.

This clone showed up just once. The chain carries TRBV18 and TRBJ2-1; D is perhaps TRBD2 (5 bases). Trimming left V 6 bases short and J 9 bases short, with 21 bases between. The CDR3 totals 15 residues. Per germline, CDR1 KGHSH and CDR2 LQKENI. CDR3 nucleotides: TGTGCCAGCTCCGGCCTGAAGGAGGCCCTCAGTGAGCAGTTCTTC. This codes for CASSGLKEALSEQFF.

The chain joins TRBV19 to TRBJ1-1, with 9 bases fitting TRBD1. The CDR3 runs to 14 residues. CDR1 and CDR2 (germline): LNHDA, SQIVND (reference sequence). The J segment lost 4 bases and the V segment lost 4 bases, leaving 4 bases of the junction unmatched. The CDR3 protein is CASSTQTGGTEAFF. The CDR3 nucleotides read TGTGCCAGTAGTACGCAGACAGGGGGCACTGAAGCTTTCTTT.

The chain is built from TRBV12-3 or TRBV12-4 and TRBJ1-1; 7 nucleotides agree with TRBD1. V gave up 6 bases and J gave up 9 bases; unmatched junction bases: 10. CDR3 size: 13 residues. In DNA, the CDR3 is TGTGCCAGCAGGGACGGACAGGTAGGCAAAGCTTTCTTT. This translates into CASRDGQVGKAFF.